The next 14 T cell receptor beta chains were all read from a single sample in a study of blood T cell repertoires in COVID-19. The data were produced by immunoSEQ multiplex PCR, yet TCRdb's version contains in-frame clones alone and is incomplete. The table lists around 64,000 clones, 70% to 90% of them singletons. Sequenced input: peripheral blood. These receptors were taken from an elderly woman with acute or convalescent COVID-19.

The chain is built from TRBV28 and TRBJ1-4; D uncertain. V lost 3 bases and J lost 6, with 17 bases in between. Germline lookup yields CDR1 MDHEN and CDR2 SYDVKM. CDR3 size: 16 residues. The CDR3, as DNA: TGTGCCAGCAGTTTTTTAGGGAGAGATGGGGATGAAAAACTGTTTTTT. Its translation is CASSFLGRDGDEKLFF. Based on the CDR3 plus reference TRBV28 and TRBJ1-4, the full variable domain is DVKVTQSSRYLVKRTGEKVFLECVQDMDHENMFWYRQDPGLGLRLIYFSYDVKMKEKGDIPEGYSVSREKKERFSLILESASTNQTSMYLCASSFLGRDGDEKLFFGSGTQLSVL.

J is TRBJ1-5 and V is TRBV28; maybe TRBD1 (5 bases). The CDR3 has 14 residues. CDR1 and CDR2 from the germline V gene are MDHEN and SYDVKM. The ends were cut back, 7 bases at V and 6 bases at J, with 16 bases in the middle. The CDR3 DNA is TGTGCCAGCAACATGAATGGGGGGTTTCAGCCCCAGCATTTT. This gives the protein CASNMNGGFQPQHF.

CDR3 sequence (DNA): TGCGCCAGCAGAAGTCTAGGGGCAACTAATGAAAAACTGTTTTTT. Its translation: CASRSLGATNEKLFF. This sequence joins TRBV5-1 and TRBJ1-4, with D possibly being TRBD1 (5 bases). The ends were cut back, 5 bases at V and 0 bases at J, with 11 bases in the middle. The CDR3 length is 15 residues. Germline lookup yields CDR1 SGHRS and CDR2 YFSETQ.

This clone was picked up one time. The rearrangement uses TRBV7-3 and TRBJ2-2; 9 bases are a match to TRBD2. V was pared by 7 bases and J by 4 bases, with 7 bases of the junction left unmatched. The CDR3 has 15 amino acids. Germline loops: CDR1 SGHTA, CDR2 FQGTGA. The CDR3 here is CASNPAGGGTGELFF. CDR3 bases: TGTGCCAGCAACCCAGCGGGAGGAGGCACCGGGGAGCTGTTTTTT.

The chain is built from TRBV11-3 and TRBJ2-1, with TRBD2 identical over 7 bases. Germline V gives CDR1 SGHNT, CDR2 YENEEA. Losses at the gene ends were 4 bases for V and 8 bases for J; bases not matched to a gene: 5. The CDR3 is 13 amino acids. The CDR3 sequence is CASSSGTTDEQFF. The CDR3 nucleotides are TGTGCCAGCAGCTCGGGGACTACCGATGAGCAGTTCTTC.

The V gene is TRBV10-2, the J gene TRBJ1-3; the D is unclear. The CDR3 consists of 11 residues. V was trimmed by 6 bases and J by 9 bases, leaving 9 bases between them. Germline loops: CDR1 WSHSY, CDR2 SAAADI. The CDR3 sequence is CASSQAGTIYF. DNA of the CDR3: TGCGCCAGCAGCCAGGCGGGCACCATATATTTT.

The J gene is TRBJ1-2, the V gene TRBV7-9; D is unclear. Germline CDR1 and CDR2: SEHNR and FQNEAQ (reference sequence). The CDR3 spans 14 residues. Deletions cut 5 bases from V and 8 bases from J, with 18 bases between. The CDR3 DNA reads as TGTGCCAGCAGCCCCCGAAGCCGAGGTACGGGCTACACCTTC. It specifies CASSPRSRGTGYTF. The complete variable domain, with remaining parts taken from reference TRBV7-9 and TRBJ1-2, reads DTGVSQNPRHKITKRGQNVTFRCDPISEHNRLYWYRQTLGQGPEFLTYFQNEAQLEKSRLLSDRFSAERPKGSFSTLEIQRTEQGDSAMYLCASSPRSRGTGYTFGSGTRLTVV.

The chain has TRBV7-2 and TRBJ2-1; unclear D gene. V gave up 1 base and J gave up 0 bases, with 7 bases separating them. Germline lookup yields CDR1 SGHTA and CDR2 FQGNSA. The CDR3 covers 15 residues. CDR3 sequence reads: CASSLDFRSYNEQFF. CDR3 coding DNA: TGTGCCAGCAGCTTAGACTTCCGCTCCTACAATGAGCAGTTCTTC.

The chain is built from TRBV5-1 and TRBJ1-6; D is undetermined. V dropped 4 bases and J dropped 13 bases, with 12 bases sitting between them. CDR1 SGHRS and CDR2 YFSETQ come from the germline V gene. The CDR3 has 12 amino acids. CDR3 DNA: TGCGCCAGCAGCACTGGTGGCGGGCCCCTCCACTTT. Its protein product is CASSTGGGPLHF. The full variable domain, completed using reference TRBV5-1 and TRBJ1-6, is KAGVTQTPRYLIKTRGQQVTLSCSPISGHRSVSWYQQTPGQGLQFLFEYFSETQRNKGNFPGRFSGRQFSNSRSEMNVSTLELGDSALYLCASSTGGGPLHFGNGTRLTVT.

This clone was recorded a few times. The chain joins TRBV3-1 (or the pseudogene TRBV3-2) to TRBJ1-3; the match to TRBD1 covers 7 bases. The CDR3 extends over 16 amino acids. Germline assignment: CDR1 LGHDT and CDR2 YNNKEL (reference sequence). V lost 2 bases to trimming and J lost 0 bases; unmatched junction nucleotides: 4. The CDR3 DNA reads as TGTGCCAGCAGCCAATATGGGACAGCCTCTGGAAACACCATATATTTT. It encodes CASSQYGTASGNTIYF.

The chain has TRBV6-1 and TRBJ2-5; 10 bases line up with TRBD1. CDR3 size: 15 residues. Germline values: CDR1 MNHNS, CDR2 SASEGT. Trimming removed 3 bases from V and 2 bases from J; junction bases left unmatched: 3. DNA for the CDR3: TGTGCCAGCAGTGAGGGACAGGGGAGACAAGAGACCCAGTACTTC. It specifies CASSEGQGRQETQYF.

The rearrangement joins TRBV5-1 to TRBJ2-5; 8 bases match TRBD1. V dropped 4 bases and J dropped 3; count of bases not matched to a gene: 2. The CDR3 is 13 amino acids. Germline V gives CDR1 SGHRS, CDR2 YFSETQ. CDR3 DNA sequence: TGCGCCAGCAGCACACAGGGGGAAGAGACCCAGTACTTC. As protein: CASSTQGEETQYF.

The gene calls are TRBV19 and TRBJ1-5; TRBD1 agrees at 7 bases. V lost 5 bases to trimming and J lost 5 bases; unmatched junction nucleotides: 6. Germline V gene lookup returns CDR1 LNHDA and CDR2 SQIVND (reference sequence). The CDR3 is made up of 14 amino acids. CDR3 residues: CASSLEGQDQPQHF. In DNA, the CDR3 is TGTGCCAGTAGTCTGGAAGGACAGGATCAGCCCCAGCATTTT.

Only a few counts were recorded for this clone. V gene TRBV10-3 combines with J gene TRBJ2-1, with TRBD2 matching 7 bases. Germline V gene data show CDR1 as ENHRY and CDR2 as SYGVKD. Trimming at V came to 11 bases and at J to 9 bases, leaving 10 bases not matched to a gene. This CDR3 has 12 residues. The CDR3: CASQSGGLEQFF. Written as DNA, the CDR3 is TGTGCCTCTCAGTCGGGGGGTCTTGAGCAGTTCTTC.